This passage covers 14 T cell receptor beta chains from one sample sequenced in a study of Ad26.COV2.S vaccination and SARS-CoV-2 variants. Measured with immunoSEQ multiplex PCR; TCRdb has only the in-frame clones, and not every one. The sample consists of roughly 400,000 clones, roughly 91% of them appearing once. Documented treatment: roughly 18 received Ad26.COV2.S at low or high dose, single or two shots; roughly five received placebo; per-sample allocation not given. Sampling occurred on day 63 after the first vaccine or placebo injection. The sample here was peripheral blood, taken in a trial of Ad26.COV2.S vaccine versus placebo. These receptors were obtained from a person aged 18-65 years who received the Ad26.COV2.S COVID-19 vaccine or a placebo.

V gene TRBV7-2 combines with J gene TRBJ2-4; 10 bases are shared with TRBD2. V was clipped by 2 bases and J by 3 bases; unmatched bases: 4. This CDR3 is 16 amino acids long. Germline V gene data show CDR1 as SGHTA and CDR2 as FQGNSA. CDR3 nucleotide sequence: TGTGCCAGCAGCTTAACTAGCGGGATGGGCAAAAACATTCAGTACTTC. Its translation: CASSLTSGMGKNIQYF.

The chain has TRBV7-2 and TRBJ2-3; D unclear. The germline V gene has CDR1 SGHTA and CDR2 FQGNSA. V dropped 5 bases and J dropped 4 bases, with 22 bases sitting between them. The CDR3 consists of 17 residues. The CDR3 DNA sequence: TGTGCCAGCAGCGAGTATGTTTTCGAGGAGTTGCCAGATACGCAGTATTTT. Amino acid sequence: CASSEYVFEELPDTQYF.

The V gene is TRBV28, the J gene TRBJ2-1; a possible D gene is TRBD2 (6 bases). CDR1 and CDR2 from the germline V gene are MDHEN and SYDVKM. This CDR3 is built from 14 residues. Deletions cut 6 bases from V and 5 bases from J, with 14 bases between. Here the CDR3 DNA reads TGTGCCAGCAGCTTAAGCGGGCGAGACAATGAGCAGTTCTTC. Its translation: CASSLSGRDNEQFF.

CDR3 sequence reads: CASSQRSRGDLNYGYTF. CDR3 bases: TGCGCCAGCAGCCAAAGATCCAGGGGGGACCTCAACTATGGCTACACCTTC. The J gene is TRBJ1-2, the V gene TRBV4-1; 7 nucleotides align to TRBD1. Trimming took 2 bases from V and 2 from J; bases not matched to a gene: 11. CDR1 MGHRA and CDR2 YSYEKL come from the germline V gene. This CDR3 spans 17 amino acids.

V usage is TRBV28 and J usage is TRBJ2-5; 10 nucleotides align to TRBD1. The CDR3 extends over 14 amino acids. Germline lookup yields CDR1 MDHEN and CDR2 SYDVKM. V gave up 6 bases and J gave up 9 bases; unmatched junction bases: 10. The CDR3 reads CASSPGTGEGAQYF. CDR3 in DNA: TGTGCCAGCAGCCCCGGGACAGGGGAAGGGGCCCAGTACTTC.

The V call is TRBV5-1, the J call TRBJ2-7; TRBD1 is a possible D gene (5 bases). Germline lookup yields CDR1 SGHRS and CDR2 YFSETQ. Trimming took off 2 bases at V and 4 bases at J, with 16 bases between the two ends. This CDR3 spans 15 amino acids. CDR3 sequence reads: CASSFRGQNGYEQYF. CDR3 sequence (DNA): TGCGCCAGCAGCTTTAGGGGTCAAAACGGGTACGAGCAGTACTTC. The whole variable domain, remainder taken from reference TRBV5-1 and TRBJ2-7, is KAGVTQTPRYLIKTRGQQVTLSCSPISGHRSVSWYQQTPGQGLQFLFEYFSETQRNKGNFPGRFSGRQFSNSRSEMNVSTLELGDSALYLCASSFRGQNGYEQYFGPGTRLTVT.

The CDR3 coding sequence is TGTGCCAGTAAGAGCTGGACGAGCTCTGGAAACACCATATATTTT. Amino acid sequence: CASKSWTSSGNTIYF. The chain links TRBV19 to TRBJ1-3; D is uncertain. V lost 7 bases and J 0 bases, leaving 13 bases between the germline ends. The CDR3 sequence is 15 residues long. Germline-derived CDR1 and CDR2 are LNHDA and SQIVND (reference sequence).

The chain uses TRBV24-1 and TRBJ2-7, with no clear D. CDR1 KGHDR and CDR2 SFDVKD come from the germline V gene. V shed 4 bases and J shed 6 bases, with 12 bases lying between them. This CDR3 has 13 residues. This CDR3 is CATSETAWGEQYF. CDR3 DNA sequence: TGTGCCACCAGTGAAACAGCTTGGGGCGAGCAGTACTTC.

J is TRBJ2-7 and V is TRBV7-8, with TRBD1 identical over 9 bases. Germline V gene data show CDR1 as SGHVS and CDR2 as FQNEAQ. After removal of 3 bases from V and 3 bases from J, the junction contained 6 bases not matched to a gene. The CDR3 runs 15 residues. In DNA, the CDR3 is TGTGCCAGCAGCTTGGGGACAGGGACTAACTACGAGCAGTACTTC. This codes for CASSLGTGTNYEQYF.

The CDR3 region has the DNA TGTGCCAGCAGCGTAGGTTCGACAGGGAATCAGCCCCAGCATTTT. Translation: CASSVGSTGNQPQHF. This rearrangement joins TRBV9 to TRBJ1-5; the match to TRBD1 covers 7 bases. Germline V gene lookup returns CDR1 SGDLS and CDR2 YYNGEE. CDR3 length: 15 amino acids. Germline trimming cut 0 bases from V and 4 bases from J; bases unmatched to any gene: 4.

This clone showed up just once. V is TRBV29-1 and J is TRBJ1-2; a weak D match, TRBD1 (6 bases). The CDR3 has 14 amino acids. In germline, CDR1 is SQVTM, CDR2 ANQGSEA. The V end lost 3 bases, the J end lost 3 bases, and 14 bases lay between the germline ends. The CDR3: CSVDNYTGYYGYTF. The CDR3, as DNA: TGCAGCGTTGACAATTACACAGGGTACTATGGCTACACCTTC.

This clone was found once. This chain uses TRBV28 with TRBJ2-1; 11 bases line up with TRBD2. This CDR3 has 15 residues. V lost 5 bases and J lost 4; bases outside the gene matches: 4. Per the germline V gene, CDR1 is MDHEN and CDR2 is SYDVKM. CDR3 in amino acids: CASSTSGSRYNEQFF. For the CDR3, the DNA is TGTGCCAGCAGTACTAGCGGGAGTCGATACAATGAGCAGTTCTTC.

This clone was observed once. J is TRBJ2-5 and V is TRBV7-2; D not certain. The V end was cut by 5 bases, the J end by 5 bases, with 12 bases between. From germline, CDR1 is SGHTA and CDR2 FQGNSA. The CDR3 spans 13 residues. The CDR3 bases are TGTGCCAGCAGCATAAACCAGCTGGAGACCCAGTACTTC. Its protein product is CASSINQLETQYF.

The chain employs TRBV6-4 and TRBJ2-2; D gene unclear. There are 10 residues in the CDR3. Germline CDR1 and CDR2: MRHNA and SNTAGT. The V gene lost 10 bases and the J gene lost 8 bases, with 8 bases spanning the gap. CDR3 region: CATTLGELFF. Here the CDR3 DNA reads TGTGCCACCACATTGGGGGAGCTGTTTTTT.